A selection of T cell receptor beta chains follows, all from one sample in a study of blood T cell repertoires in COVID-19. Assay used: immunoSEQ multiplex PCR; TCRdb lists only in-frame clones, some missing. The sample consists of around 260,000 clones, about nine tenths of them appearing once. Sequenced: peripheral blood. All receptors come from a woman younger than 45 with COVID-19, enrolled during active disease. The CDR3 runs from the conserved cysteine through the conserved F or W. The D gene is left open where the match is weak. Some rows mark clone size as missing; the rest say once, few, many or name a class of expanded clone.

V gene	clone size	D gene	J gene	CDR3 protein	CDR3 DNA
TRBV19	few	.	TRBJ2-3	CASRGTSTDTQYF	TGTGCCAGTAGGGGGACTAGCACAGATACGCAGTATTTT
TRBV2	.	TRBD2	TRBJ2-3	CASTLRAGGSTDTQYF	TGTGCCAGCACTCTCCGAGCGGGAGGGTCCACAGATACGCAGTATTTT
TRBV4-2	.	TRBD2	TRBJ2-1	CASSPRLAGGGDEQFF	TGTGCCAGCAGCCCGAGACTAGCGGGAGGTGGGGATGAGCAGTTCTTC
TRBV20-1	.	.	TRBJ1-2	CSASRGGYGYTF	TGCAGTGCTAGTCGGGGGGGTTATGGCTACACCTTC
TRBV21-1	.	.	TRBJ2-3	CASSKGPGLADTQYF	TGTGCCAGCAGCAAAGGACCGGGACTAGCTGATACGCAGTATTTT
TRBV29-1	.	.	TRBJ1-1	CSVDEPRTVREAFF	TGCAGCGTGGACGAACCCAGGACAGTGAGAGAAGCTTTCTTT
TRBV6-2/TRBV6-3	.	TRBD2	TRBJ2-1	CASSYSLAGAYNEQFF	TGTGCCAGCAGTTACTCCCTAGCGGGGGCCTACAATGAGCAGTTCTTC
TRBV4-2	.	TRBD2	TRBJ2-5	CASSHPGLAGEETQYF	TGTGCCAGCAGCCACCCTGGACTAGCGGGAGAAGAGACCCAGTACTTC
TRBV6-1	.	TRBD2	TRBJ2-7	CASSEKGLAGGDEQYF	TGTGCCAGCAGTGAAAAGGGACTAGCGGGAGGGGATGAGCAGTACTTC
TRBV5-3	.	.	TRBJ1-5	CARSPRYNQPQHF	TGTGCCAGAAGCCCCCGGTACAATCAGCCCCAGCATTTT
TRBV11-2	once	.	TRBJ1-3	CASSLNRVAGNTIYF	TGTGCCAGCAGCTTGAATAGGGTAGCGGGAAACACCATATATTTT
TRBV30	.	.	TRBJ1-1	CAWSAHTGPSTEAFF	TGTGCCTGGAGTGCCCATACAGGGCCGAGCACTGAAGCTTTCTTT
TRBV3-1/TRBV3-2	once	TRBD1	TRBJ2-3	CASSPPGTGGVDTQYF	TGTGCCAGCAGCCCCCCCGGGACAGGGGGCGTGGATACGCAGTATTTT
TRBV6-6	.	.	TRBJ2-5	CASSYPPAETQYF	TGTGCCAGCAGTTACCCCCCTGCGGAGACCCAGTACTTC
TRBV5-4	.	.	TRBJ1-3	CASSRGNSGNTIYF	TGTGCCAGCAGCCGGGGGAACTCTGGAAACACCATATATTTT
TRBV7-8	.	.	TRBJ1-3	CASSMGTIASGNTIYF	TGTGCCAGCAGCATGGGGACAATAGCCTCTGGAAACACCATATATTTT
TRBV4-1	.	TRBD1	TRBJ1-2	CASSQTDRGQYGYTF	TGCGCCAGCAGCCAAACGGACAGGGGACAGTATGGCTACACCTTC
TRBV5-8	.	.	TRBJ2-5	CASSLAEGAVQETQYF	TGTGCCAGCAGCTTGGCGGAAGGGGCGGTTCAAGAGACCCAGTACTTC